These 21 T cell receptor beta chains came from one sample sequenced in a study of OX40 agonist ivuxolimab in advanced cancers. The table came from immunoSEQ multiplex PCR; TCRdb's copy has only in-frame clones and leaves some out. Among about 15,000 clones, around three quarters were seen once, and the ten largest hold about 14%. The sequencing here drew on CD4+ or CD8+ T cells sorted from blood, taken in a trial of the OX40 agonist ivuxolimab. The receptors stem from an adult with an advanced solid tumor such as melanoma, head and neck, liver or kidney cancer.

V is TRBV6-5 and J is TRBJ2-5, with TRBD2 matching over 8 bases. From germline, CDR1 is MNHEY and CDR2 SVGAGI. This CDR3 has 16 amino acids. V lost 0 bases, J lost 5 bases, and 8 bases stayed unmatched. The CDR3 loop reads CASSYSLAGLRETQYF. The CDR3 DNA follows: TGTGCCAGCAGTTACTCGTTAGCGGGGTTGAGGGAGACCCAGTACTTC.

This clone was seen once. The V call is TRBV7-6, the J call TRBJ1-2; D perhaps matches TRBD1 (6 bases). Germline CDR1 reads SGHVS; CDR2 reads FNYEAQ. The CDR3 extends over 15 amino acids. V lost 5 bases and J lost 1, with 14 bases in between. This CDR3 reads CASSPGNRVNYGYTF. CDR3 nucleotide sequence: TGTGCCAGCAGCCCCGGTAACAGGGTTAACTATGGCTACACCTTC.

The rearrangement joins TRBV27 to TRBJ2-7, with D uncertain. This CDR3 region has 12 residues. The V end was cut by 4 bases, the J end by 2 bases, with 6 bases between. Looked up from germline, CDR1 is MNHEY and CDR2 is SMNVEV (reference sequence). The CDR3 nucleotides are TGTGCCAGCAGTTCCTCTCCCTACGAGCAGTACTTC. This gives the protein CASSSSPYEQYF.

This rearrangement joins TRBV30 to TRBJ2-3, with D uncertain. The CDR3 runs 13 residues. V lost 3 bases and J 0 bases, leaving 7 bases between the germline ends. Germline CDR1 is GTSNPN and CDR2 is SVGIG (reference sequence). The CDR3: CAWSLSSTDTQYF. CDR3 bases: TGTGCCTGGAGCCTTAGTAGCACAGATACGCAGTATTTT.

The chain employs TRBV7-8 and TRBJ2-7; TRBD1 might be the D (6 bases). Trimming left V 5 bases short and J 0 bases short, with 14 bases between. The CDR3 length is 15 residues. Germline assignment: CDR1 SGHVS and CDR2 FQNEAQ. This chain's CDR3 is CASSVRGTNSYEQYF. CDR3 coding DNA: TGTGCCAGCAGCGTTAGGGGGACGAACTCCTACGAGCAGTACTTC.

The chain recombines TRBV7-9 with TRBJ2-1; D might be TRBD1 (5 bases). Between the trimmed V and J ends, which lost 2 bases and 0 bases, there was a span of 14 bases. The CDR3 has 17 amino acids. Germline values: CDR1 SEHNR, CDR2 FQNEAQ (reference sequence). CDR3 sequence: CASSLLAGLSSYNEQFF. As DNA, the CDR3 is TGTGCCAGCAGCTTATTAGCAGGGTTGAGCTCCTACAATGAGCAGTTCTTC.

CDR3 sequence: CASSVEGLAGALDEQFF. CDR3 sequence (DNA): TGTGCCAGCAGCGTAGAGGGACTAGCGGGAGCTTTGGATGAGCAGTTCTTC. The chain couples TRBV9 to TRBJ2-1; 14 nucleotides align to TRBD2. This CDR3 is 17 amino acids long. CDR1 and CDR2 (germline): SGDLS, YYNGEE. Trimming took 0 bases from V and 8 from J; bases not matched to a gene: 7.

This clone was seen once. V gene TRBV5-8 combines with J gene TRBJ2-7; D might be TRBD1 or TRBD2, each matching 5 bases. V dropped 0 bases and J dropped 4 bases, with 14 bases sitting between them. CDR1 SGHTS and CDR2 YDEGEE come from the germline V gene. CDR3 length: 15 amino acids. In DNA form, the CDR3 reads TGTGCCAGCAGCTTGGCCCGGGGCCGTTCTTACGAGCAGTACTTC. It is translated as CASSLARGRSYEQYF.

The gene calls are TRBV4-2 and TRBJ2-1; perhaps TRBD2 as D (6 bases). CDR3 length: 16 amino acids. Trimming left V 2 bases short and J 8 bases short, with 19 bases between. Germline V gene data show CDR1 as LGHNA and CDR2 as YNFKEQ. The CDR3 nucleotides read TGTGCCAGCAGCCAACCCCGGGACTTCGGGTCCGATGAGCAGTTCTTC. Residues: CASSQPRDFGSDEQFF.

This sequence joins TRBV11-3 and TRBJ2-6, with TRBD1 matching over 10 bases. Germline V gives CDR1 SGHNT, CDR2 YENEEA. J gave up 11 bases and V 5 bases, and 9 bases lay outside the gene matches. The CDR3 is 15 residues long. The CDR3 region is CASSLGQGGLYVLTF. The DNA for the CDR3 is TGTGCCAGCAGCCTTGGACAGGGGGGTTTGTACGTCCTGACTTTC.

This clone was observed a few times. The rearrangement links TRBV5-8 to TRBJ2-7; either TRBD1 or TRBD2 may supply D (6 bases each). The CDR3 runs to 15 residues. CDR1 SGHTS and CDR2 YDEGEE come from the germline V gene. V lost 2 bases and J 3 bases, leaving 15 bases between the germline ends. The CDR3: CASSLGGGVSYEQYF. CDR3 DNA: TGTGCCAGCAGCTTAGGAGGGGGTGTGAGCTACGAGCAGTACTTC. Together with reference TRBV5-8 and TRBJ2-7, the CDR3 gives the full variable domain: EAGVTQSPTHLIKTRGQQATLRCSPISGHTSVYWYQQALGLGLQFLLWYDEGEERNRGNFPPRFSGRQFPNYSSELNVNALELEDSALYLCASSLGGGVSYEQYFGPGTRLTVT.

The chain employs TRBV6-1 and TRBJ1-5; no clear D. The V end lost 2 bases, the J end lost 4 bases, and 6 bases lay between the germline ends. The CDR3 is made up of 13 amino acids. Germline CDR1 MNHNS, CDR2 SASEGT. CDR3 region: CASSEPQNQPQHF. The DNA of the CDR3 is TGTGCCAGCAGTGAACCCCAGAATCAGCCCCAGCATTTT.

The CDR3 DNA reads as TGTGCCAGCACTCTAAAGGGGCAGGGAAGTTGGAACAATCAGCCCCAGCATTTT. Translation: CASTLKGQGSWNNQPQHF. The rearrangement uses TRBV28 and TRBJ1-5, with D possibly matching TRBD1 (5 bases). Trimming left V 7 bases short and J 3 bases short, with 25 bases between. Germline V CDR1 and CDR2: MDHEN, SYDVKM. The CDR3 length is 18 residues.

By share, this clone counts as medium-sized. The chain uses TRBV5-1 and TRBJ1-1, with D possibly matching TRBD1 (5 bases). The CDR3 spans 14 residues. Germline CDR1 and CDR2: SGHRS and YFSETQ. V was shortened by 0 bases and J by 10 bases, with 16 bases between the two germline ends. The CDR3 coding sequence is TGCGCCAGCAGCTTGGATGTGAGGGGCGAAGGAGCTTTCTTT. Translation: CASSLDVRGEGAFF. Together with reference TRBV5-1 and TRBJ1-1, the CDR3 gives the full variable domain: KAGVTQTPRYLIKTRGQQVTLSCSPISGHRSVSWYQQTPGQGLQFLFEYFSETQRNKGNFPGRFSGRQFSNSRSEMNVSTLELGDSALYLCASSLDVRGEGAFFGQGTRLTVV.

This sequence joins TRBV30 and TRBJ1-2, with a possible D match to TRBD1 (6 bases). The CDR3 sequence is 13 residues long. V dropped 5 bases and J dropped 3 bases, with 13 bases sitting between them. Germline CDR1 is GTSNPN and CDR2 is SVGIG (reference sequence). The CDR3 sequence is CAWEQEGDYGYTF. The CDR3 DNA reads as TGTGCCTGGGAGCAGGAGGGGGACTATGGCTACACCTTC.

As for this clone: The likely explanation is a read error, given a far larger clone one base away. This sample includes further DNA sequences coding for the same CDR3. The CDR3 DNA sequence: TGTGCCAGCAGCTCCCCGGGGGGGGGTTTCACCGGGGAGCTGTTTTTT. It is translated as CASSSPGGGFTGELFF. This sequence joins TRBV7-9 and TRBJ2-2; TRBD2 agrees at 8 bases. V dropped 4 bases and J dropped 4; count of bases not matched to a gene: 8. This CDR3 region has 16 residues. Germline CDR1 and CDR2: SEHNR and FQNEAQ (reference sequence).

The chain carries TRBV19 and TRBJ2-7; TRBD2 might be the D (7 bases). CDR3 length: 16 residues. Trimming stripped 1 base from V and 3 bases from J, with 16 bases between. The germline V gene encodes CDR1 LNHDA and CDR2 SQIVND (reference sequence). The CDR3 loop reads CASSIGAQGGGYEQYF. CDR3 bases: TGTGCCAGTAGTATAGGGGCCCAAGGGGGGGGCTACGAGCAGTACTTC.

The chain uses TRBV11-2 and TRBJ2-5; possible D gene TRBD1, 5 bases. V was trimmed by 2 bases and J by 2 bases, leaving 9 bases between them. The CDR3 is 14 amino acids. From germline, CDR1 is SGHAT and CDR2 FQNNGV. DNA for the CDR3: TGTGCCAGCAGCTTAAGGGGCTATCAAGAGACCCAGTACTTC. This encodes CASSLRGYQETQYF.

The chain uses TRBV29-1 and TRBJ2-3; 13 bases match TRBD2. Per germline, CDR1 SQVTM and CDR2 ANQGSEA. The CDR3 is 12 amino acids. The J segment lost 10 bases and the V segment lost 3 bases, leaving 1 base of the junction unmatched. The CDR3 DNA reads TGCAGCGTTGAGACTAGCGGGAGGTCGCAGTATTTT. Translated, it gives CSVETSGRSQYF.

The chain carries TRBV19 and TRBJ1-1; D might be TRBD1 (5 bases). The CDR3 runs to 13 residues. Trimming stripped 5 bases from V and 0 bases from J, with 7 bases between. The germline V gene encodes CDR1 LNHDA and CDR2 SQIVND (reference sequence). The CDR3: CASSWGMNTEAFF. The DNA of the CDR3 is TGTGCCAGTAGTTGGGGGATGAACACTGAAGCTTTCTTT.

This chain connects TRBV7-9 to TRBJ1-2; the D is unclear. With 6 bases removed from V and 4 bases from J, the gap between germline ends came to 21 bases. CDR1 SEHNR and CDR2 FQNEAQ come from the germline V gene (reference sequence). CDR3 length: 16 amino acids. In DNA form, the CDR3 reads TGTGCCAGCAGTTTTGAAGGTACCAGAGGAAGCTATGGCTACACCTTC. This codes for CASSFEGTRGSYGYTF.